This TCR beta chain was documented in a study of blood T cell repertoires in COVID-19. Turning to the study itself: Sites across the United States, Italy and Spain contributed samples from acute and convalescent COVID-19. Nucleic acid was either cDNA or gDNA, and it came from T cells, B-cell-depleted T cells, or PBMCs.

This clone was counted a few times. This CDR3 is built from 14 residues. V lost 2 bases, J lost 11 bases, and 9 bases stayed unmatched. Germline V gene sequence: CDR1 SNHLY, CDR2 FYNNEI. Per the authors' pipeline: For nucleated cells, counts were estimated from reference gene primer amplification. Repertoires were generated with immunoSEQ multiplex PCR, while TCRdb's copy carries only in-frame clones and drops some. For V, J and clone size, that table is used; D and trimming come from the DNA. The repertoire has about 220,000 clones, around 82% of them found once; the top ten carry 3.6%. The clonotype originates from a woman of 80 years or more with acute or convalescent COVID-19. The chain combines TRBV2 with TRBJ1-1; TRBD1 matches at 9 bases. The source material was peripheral blood. The CDR3 DNA reads as TGTGCCAGCAGTGAAAATGGGTGGACAGGGGTGGCTTTCTTT. Amino acid sequence: CASSENGWTGVAFF.